This T cell receptor (beta chain) came from a study of T cell repertoires in cytomegalovirus infection. General study findings and limits: Cumulative frequency of public TCR beta families picked out carriers of CMV plus the relevant HLA.

TCRdb recomputed calls from the reads with MiXCR, one row per CDR3 protein. The sample shows 310,000 or so distinct CDR3 sequences, roughly a tenth of them seen only once. By share of the sample, this clonotype is medium-sized. The target antigen is unknown. Sequenced sample: PBMCs. This sequence was found in a human donor in good health (CMV status not recorded). Some clones in this sample may be carry-over from other donors' samples.

CDR3 DNA sequence: TGTGCCAGCAGCTTTGCTACCACCACAGATACGCAGTATTTT. It encodes CASSFATTTDTQYF. The V call is TRBV7-2, the J call TRBJ2-3; D is unclear. V lost 3 bases, J lost 2 bases, and 9 bases lay in between. Germline lookup yields CDR1 SGHTA and CDR2 FQGNSA. The CDR3 runs 14 residues.